One and the same sample provided the 19 T cell receptor beta chains below, sequenced in a study of blood T cell repertoires in COVID-19. The table came from immunoSEQ multiplex PCR; TCRdb's copy has only in-frame clones and leaves some out. The sample holds approximately 150,000 clones, approximately 84% seen once. The sample comprised peripheral blood. The origin of the receptors is a human donor with acute or convalescent COVID-19. The donor label of this sample is uncertain.

The chain employs TRBV5-4 and TRBJ1-5, with 10 bases that match TRBD1. CDR3 size: 16 residues. Germline lookup yields CDR1 SGHNT and CDR2 YYREEE (reference sequence). Trimming at V came to 2 bases and at J to 6 bases, leaving 8 bases not matched to a gene. CDR3 protein: CASSLTTGGGGQPQHF. CDR3 sequence (DNA): TGTGCCAGCAGCTTAACGACAGGGGGCGGGGGTCAGCCCCAGCATTTT.

The chain is built from TRBV6-1 and TRBJ2-3, with 7 nucleotides matching TRBD1. Germline V lookup: CDR1 MNHNS, CDR2 SASEGT. The CDR3 sequence is 16 residues long. The V gene end was trimmed by 4 bases and the J gene end by 1 base; junction bases not matched to a gene: 8. Here the CDR3 reads CASSGFAGQGTDTQYF. As DNA, the CDR3 is TGTGCCAGCAGTGGCTTCGCCGGACAGGGCACAGATACGCAGTATTTT.

Sample share makes this clone large. The CDR3 nucleotides are TGTGCCAGCAGCCCCGGGAGCAGGGAGCAGTACTTC. It translates to CASSPGSREQYF. The gene calls are TRBV13 and TRBJ2-7, with D possibly matching TRBD2 (6 bases). The V and J ends lost 5 bases and 7 bases respectively, with 12 bases between them. This CDR3 comprises 12 residues. CDR1 is PRHDT and CDR2 is FYEKMQ in the germline V gene (reference sequence).

The chain carries TRBV28 and TRBJ2-7; maybe TRBD1 (5 bases). Germline assignment: CDR1 MDHEN and CDR2 SYDVKM. The CDR3 has 15 residues. V was trimmed by 2 bases and J by 5 bases, leaving 16 bases between them. DNA of the CDR3: TGTGCCAGCAGTTTAGGGGTCAAAGGGGCCCACGAGCAGTACTTC. Its translation: CASSLGVKGAHEQYF.

Here the CDR3 DNA reads TGTGCCAGCAGCCTCGAGACTAGAGTGGGTAGCTTCTTC. Amino acids: CASSLETRVGSFF. The genes are TRBV7-2 and TRBJ2-1; D might be TRBD2 (6 bases). V was trimmed by 5 bases and J by 16 bases, leaving 21 bases between them. The germline gives CDR1 SGHTA, CDR2 FQGNSA. The CDR3 is 13 residues long.

The genes are TRBV24-1 and TRBJ1-1; 8 bases line up with TRBD1. The CDR3 runs to 15 residues. Germline loops: CDR1 KGHDR, CDR2 SFDVKD. Trimming at V came to 8 bases and at J to 4 bases, leaving 11 bases not matched to a gene. The CDR3: CATKGPGGEGTEAFF. DNA of the CDR3: TGTGCCACCAAAGGGCCAGGGGGCGAGGGCACTGAAGCTTTCTTT.

The V gene is TRBV30, the J gene TRBJ2-5; 7 bases line up with TRBD1. CDR3 length: 13 amino acids. V lost 2 bases, J lost 4 bases, and 4 bases stayed unmatched. Germline V gene lookup returns CDR1 GTSNPN and CDR2 SVGIG (reference sequence). As DNA, the CDR3 is TGTGCCTGGAGTAAACAGGGGTTAGAGACCCAGTACTTC. Protein: CAWSKQGLETQYF.

This clone was seen a few times. The V gene is TRBV4-2, the J gene TRBJ1-5; weak D call: TRBD1 (5 bases). CDR3 size: 15 residues. Trimming stripped 0 bases from V and 7 bases from J, with 13 bases between. Germline CDR1 and CDR2: LGHNA and YNFKEQ. DNA of the CDR3: TGTGCCAGCAGCCAAGATCGGGAGGGGAGACAGCCCCAGCATTTT. Translating gives CASSQDREGRQPQHF.

This chain uses TRBV2 with TRBJ1-2, with 8 bases identical to TRBD1. J was trimmed by 4 bases and V by 7 bases; bases with no gene match: 5. This CDR3 is built from 13 residues. Germline loops: CDR1 SNHLY, CDR2 FYNNEI. The CDR3 loop is CASKDREGYGYTF. CDR3 sequence (DNA): TGTGCCAGCAAGGACAGGGAGGGCTATGGCTACACCTTC.

The V gene is TRBV5-4, the J gene TRBJ1-2, with D possibly matching TRBD1 (5 bases). The CDR3 length is 13 residues. Looked up from germline, CDR1 is SGHNT and CDR2 is YYREEE (reference sequence). The germline V and J ends were trimmed by 6 bases and 8 bases, with 17 bases remaining between them. The CDR3 sequence: CASTSTSRVGYTF. Written as DNA, the CDR3 is TGTGCCAGCACCTCTACCTCCAGGGTCGGCTACACCTTC.

The chain joins TRBV7-9 to TRBJ1-2; D remains unclear. Trimming took off 1 base at V and 10 bases at J, with 10 bases between the two ends. The CDR3 loop spans 12 amino acids. Germline V CDR1 and CDR2: SEHNR, FQNEAQ (reference sequence). In DNA, the CDR3 is TGTGCCAGCAGCTTAGGAGAATTAATCTACACCTTC. It codes for CASSLGELIYTF.

V and J are TRBV24-1 and TRBJ2-3, with TRBD2 identical over 10 bases. The CDR3 consists of 17 residues. V gave up 0 bases and J gave up 1 base; unmatched junction bases: 3. Germline CDR1 reads KGHDR; CDR2 reads SFDVKD. CDR3 amino acids: CATSDLSGTSGTDTQYF. DNA for the CDR3: TGTGCCACCAGTGATTTGTCCGGGACTAGCGGCACAGATACGCAGTATTTT.

The chain carries TRBV6-1 and TRBJ1-2, with D possibly TRBD1 on 6 matching bases. The CDR3 spans 14 residues. Germline V gene data show CDR1 as MNHNS and CDR2 as SASEGT. Trimming took off 3 bases at V and 4 bases at J, with 12 bases between the two ends. DNA of the CDR3: TGTGCCAGCAGTGACAGGGGTGGCGGCTATGGCTACACCTTC. Protein product: CASSDRGGGYGYTF.

This clone was recorded only once. V usage is TRBV6-5 and J usage is TRBJ1-6; D might be TRBD1 (5 bases). The ends were cut back, 1 base at V and 8 bases at J, with 9 bases in the middle. The CDR3 covers 14 residues. Germline lookup yields CDR1 MNHEY and CDR2 SVGAGI. This CDR3 is CASSYFRADSPLHF. CDR3 in DNA: TGTGCCAGCAGTTACTTCAGGGCGGATTCACCCCTCCACTTT.

This CDR3 reads CASSALSGSPETQYF. The DNA of the CDR3 is TGTGCCAGCAGCGCCCTAAGCGGGAGCCCAGAGACCCAGTACTTC. V gene TRBV7-2 combines with J gene TRBJ2-5, with TRBD2 matching over 8 bases. The CDR3 contains 15 residues. V dropped 5 bases and J dropped 4; count of bases not matched to a gene: 9. Germline V lookup: CDR1 SGHTA, CDR2 FQGNSA.

The rearrangement joins TRBV6-5 to TRBJ2-2, with 7 bases matching TRBD2. The germline V gene encodes CDR1 MNHEY and CDR2 SVGAGI. This CDR3 contains 15 residues. Germline trimming cut 6 bases from V and 0 bases from J; bases unmatched to any gene: 4. The CDR3, as DNA: TGTGCCAGCAGCCCGGGACTAACGAACACCGGGGAGCTGTTTTTT. Protein sequence: CASSPGLTNTGELFF.

The chain couples TRBV6-5 to TRBJ2-7; D unclear. Germline V gives CDR1 MNHEY, CDR2 SVGAGI. The CDR3 spans 13 residues. Trimming shortened V by 2 bases and J by 2 bases, and 7 bases separated the two germline ends. This CDR3 reads CASSYNTAYEQYF. In DNA, the CDR3 is TGTGCCAGCAGTTACAACACCGCCTACGAGCAGTACTTC.

This clone was recorded only once. The rearrangement links TRBV28 to TRBJ1-1; D possibly corresponds to TRBD1 (5 bases). The CDR3 sequence is 14 residues long. Germline CDR1 is MDHEN and CDR2 is SYDVKM. Trimming cost V 3 bases and J 0 bases, with 8 bases left between them. The CDR3 DNA reads TGTGCCAGCAGTTTCGCAGGGATGAACACTGAAGCTTTCTTT. Translation gives CASSFAGMNTEAFF.

The chain recombines TRBV5-5 with TRBJ2-4, with D maybe TRBD2 (6 bases). V lost 3 bases and J lost 8, with 15 bases in between. CDR3 size: 14 residues. CDR1 SGHKS and CDR2 YYEKEE come from the germline V gene (reference sequence). The CDR3 DNA reads TGTGCCAGCAGCTCTGGGACTCCCCAAGACATTCAGTACTTC. Amino acids: CASSSGTPQDIQYF.